The 6 T cell receptor beta chains below come from one sample, sequenced in a study of cytomegalovirus exposure and HLA in healthy donors (dated by TCRdb to the late 2010s). Library creation used the immunoSEQ multiplex PCR assay. For the multiplex PCR, a mixture combining 60 forward primers for TCR Vbeta segments and 13 reverse primers for TCR Jbeta segments was used. This is the immuneACCESS table as TCRdb keeps it, with only in-frame sequences that have V and J called. A part of the clones is gone; compared with another copy, unresolved V genes explain less than half, and the rest is unexplained. Present in this sample are some 180,000 clones, around a tenth of which were seen just once. Approximately 1.4% of the sample rests with the top ten. Sequenced sample: PBMCs. The source of these receptors is a woman younger than 45 in good health and CMV-seropositive.

The rearrangement uses TRBV30 and TRBJ2-1, with D hard to call. Germline CDR1 reads GTSNPN; CDR2 reads SVGIG (reference sequence). The CDR3 is made up of 12 amino acids. V was clipped by 5 bases and J by 4 bases, with 9 bases between them. The CDR3, as DNA: TGTGCCTGGCTAGACTCGTACAATGAGCAGTTCTTC. It specifies CAWLDSYNEQFF. Full variable domain (rest looked up from reference TRBV30 and TRBJ2-1): SQTIHQWPATLVQPVGSPLSLECTVEGTSNPNLYWYRQAAGRGLQLLFYSVGIGQISSEVPQNLSASRPQDRQFILSSKKLLLSDSGFYLCAWLDSYNEQFFGPGTRLTVL.

The chain couples TRBV2 to TRBJ1-1, with unresolved D. The ends were cut back, 1 base at V and 6 bases at J, with 9 bases in the middle. The CDR3 is made up of 13 amino acids. Germline V CDR1 and CDR2: SNHLY, FYNNEI. Here the CDR3 reads CASSEGQSSEAFF. CDR3 nucleotides: TGTGCCAGCAGTGAAGGGCAGTCCTCTGAAGCTTTCTTT.

There are a few counts of this clone. V usage is TRBV6-5 and J usage is TRBJ2-7; D possibly corresponds to TRBD2 (6 bases). This CDR3 has 13 amino acids. Germline V gene data show CDR1 as MNHEY and CDR2 as SVGAGI. The V end lost 6 bases, the J end lost 0 bases, and 9 bases lay between the germline ends. The chain's CDR3 is CASRSSASYEQYF. CDR3 in DNA: TGTGCCAGCAGATCTAGCGCCTCCTACGAGCAGTACTTC.

Only a few counts were recorded for this clone. J is TRBJ2-2 and V is TRBV5-1, with D perhaps matching TRBD2 (5 bases). The V gene's germline CDR1 is SGHRS and CDR2 YFSETQ. The V and J ends lost 6 bases and 6 bases respectively, with 15 bases between them. This CDR3 region has 14 residues. The CDR3 nucleotides are TGCGCCAGCAAAACCGGGGAGCCCCCCGGGGAGCTGTTTTTT. Translated: CASKTGEPPGELFF. The variable domain in full, completed from reference TRBV5-1 and TRBJ2-2, reads KAGVTQTPRYLIKTRGQQVTLSCSPISGHRSVSWYQQTPGQGLQFLFEYFSETQRNKGNFPGRFSGRQFSNSRSEMNVSTLELGDSALYLCASKTGEPPGELFFGEGSRLTVL.

There are a few counts of this clone. The V and J genes are TRBV10-2 and TRBJ2-3; 7 bases match TRBD2. In germline, CDR1 is WSHSY, CDR2 SAAADI. The J segment lost 0 bases and the V segment lost 3 bases, leaving 0 bases of the junction unmatched. This CDR3 is 14 amino acids long. As DNA, the CDR3 is TGCGCCAGCAGTGAAGCGGGGAGCACAGATACGCAGTATTTT. Protein product: CASSEAGSTDTQYF.

V gene TRBV5-4 combines with J gene TRBJ2-2, with 11 bases matching TRBD2. CDR3 size: 17 residues. Trimming removed 4 bases from V and 0 bases from J; junction bases left unmatched: 5. CDR1 is SGHNT and CDR2 is YYREEE in the germline V gene (reference sequence). CDR3 coding DNA: TGTGCCAGCAGCCCCGGGACTAGCGGAACGAACACCGGGGAGCTGTTTTTT. Translating gives CASSPGTSGTNTGELFF.